This TCR beta chain originates from a study of a mutant IDH1 vaccine in newly diagnosed glioma. About the research overall: Every participant had undergone radiotherapy, temozolomide, or both before, and most underwent both.

This sample's time point: week 23, last vaccination. With topical imiquimod, each dose of the vaccine consisted of 300 ug of mutant IDH1 20-mer peptide. This CDR3 comprises 13 residues. V lost 6 bases to trimming and J lost 5 bases; unmatched junction nucleotides: 5. The V gene's germline CDR1 is MNHEY and CDR2 SVGAGI. This clone came up once. What it binds is unknown. Profiled with immunoSEQ multiplex PCR; TCRdb holds only in-frame clones, not every one. The table has 25,000 to 30,000 clones, around 80% seen once. The rearrangement joins TRBV6-5 to TRBJ1-2; 8 bases match TRBD1. The origin of this receptor is a woman aged 25 to 45 with glioma. The sample in question was PBMCs, obtained from a glioma patient whose treatment included an IDH1 peptide vaccine. CDR3: CASSSGGGYGYTF. The CDR3 nucleotides are TGTGCCAGCAGCTCAGGGGGCGGTTATGGCTACACCTTC.